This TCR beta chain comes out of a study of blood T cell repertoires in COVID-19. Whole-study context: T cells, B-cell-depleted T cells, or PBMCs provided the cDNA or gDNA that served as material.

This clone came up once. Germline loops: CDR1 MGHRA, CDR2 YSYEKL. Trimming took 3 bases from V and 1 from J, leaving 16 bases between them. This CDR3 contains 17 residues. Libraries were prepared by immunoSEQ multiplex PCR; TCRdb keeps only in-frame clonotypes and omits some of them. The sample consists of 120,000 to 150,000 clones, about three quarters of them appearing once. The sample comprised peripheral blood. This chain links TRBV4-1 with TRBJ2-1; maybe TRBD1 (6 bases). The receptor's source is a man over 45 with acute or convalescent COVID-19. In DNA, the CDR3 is TGCGCCAGCAGCCACTATTTACAGGGAAGGTCCTACAATGAGCAGTTCTTC. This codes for CASSHYLQGRSYNEQFF.